These 21 T cell receptor beta chains originate from one sample sequenced in a study of molecular identifiers for immune sequencing clone quantification. TCRdb called the PCR reads again in MiXCR, with one record for every CDR3 protein. Here the sample spans roughly 320,000 distinct CDR3 sequences, around 21% being singletons. Sample: naive CD8+ T cells from blood, with Jurkat cell RNA spiked in. Subset specified: FACS-sorted CD8+CD4-CCR7+CD45RA+ naive T cells. Source of these receptors: a human donor in good health. Some libraries in this study had Jurkat cell RNA spiked in.

This clonotype has a handful of counts. This sequence joins TRBV4-3 and TRBJ2-2, with D maybe TRBD1 (5 bases). Trimming removed 0 bases from V and 0 bases from J, with 11 bases in between. Germline V CDR1 and CDR2: LGHNA, YSLEER. The CDR3 covers 17 residues. The CDR3 nucleotides read TGCGCCAGCAGCCAAGACCTCGCAGGGACGAACACCGGGGAGCTGTTTTTT. This sequence encodes CASSQDLAGTNTGELFF.

This clonotype was detected only once. A much larger clone lies one base from this, so it may be a read error. The chain links TRBV27 to TRBJ2-5, with 8 nucleotides matching TRBD1. The V segment lost 5 bases and the J segment 9 bases; nucleotides outside the gene matches: 14. This CDR3 region has 15 residues. Germline-derived CDR1 and CDR2 are MNHEY and SMNVEV (reference sequence). The CDR3 loop reads CASSTQQGGLEAQYF. In nucleotides, the CDR3 is TGTGCCAGCAGTACTCAACAGGGGGGCCTGGAGGCCCAGTACTTC.

Note on this clonotype: Mismatch with germline at one junction end may stem from a read error. This chain joins TRBV11-2 and TRBJ1-1; tentatively, D is TRBD1 (6 bases). This CDR3 spans 17 amino acids. Germline lookup yields CDR1 SGHAT and CDR2 FQNNGV. DNA for the CDR3: TGTGCCAGCAGCCCAATCCCGGGACACCAAAGGCACACTGAAGCTTCCTTT. This gives the protein CASSPIPGHQRHTEASF.

On this clonotype: A much larger clonotype is one base distant, so this may be a read error. The rearrangement links TRBV7-2 to TRBJ2-7; the D gene could be TRBD1 or TRBD2 (5 bases each). Trimming cost V 6 bases and J 1 base, with 13 bases left between them. Germline V lookup: CDR1 SGHTA, CDR2 FQGNSA. The CDR3 has 14 residues. The CDR3 sequence is CASSNRGSSYEQYF. The CDR3, as DNA: TGTGCCAGCAGTAACCGGGGCAGTTCCTACGAGCAGTACTTC.

This chain joins TRBV19 and TRBJ2-1, with 7 positions matching TRBD2. V lost 5 bases and J lost 4; bases outside the gene matches: 5. Germline CDR1 is LNHDA and CDR2 is SQIVND (reference sequence). The CDR3 is made up of 14 amino acids. CDR3 coding DNA: TGTGCCAGTAGTGCACCTAGCGGATACAATGAGCAGTTCTTC. This gives the protein CASSAPSGYNEQFF.

This clonotype showed up many times. The chain joins TRBV13 to TRBJ2-3, with TRBD1 matching over 7 bases. V was clipped by 0 bases and J by 0 bases; unmatched bases: 6. The length of the CDR3 is 17 residues. Germline V gene sequence: CDR1 PRHDT, CDR2 FYEKMQ (reference sequence). The DNA for the CDR3 is TGTGCCAGCAGCTTAGGCTCTTGGACAGGTAGCACAGATACGCAGTATTTT. Translation: CASSLGSWTGSTDTQYF. Drawing the rest from reference TRBV13 and TRBJ2-3, the complete variable domain is AAGVIQSPRHLIKEKRETATLKCYPIPRHDTVYWYQQGPGQDPQFLISFYEKMQSDKGSIPDRFSAQQFSDYHSELNMSSLELGDSALYFCASSLGSWTGSTDTQYFGPGTRLTVL.

The chain recombines TRBV27 with TRBJ1-6; TRBD1 agrees at 11 bases. Trimming took 6 bases from V and 4 from J; bases not matched to a gene: 5. Germline CDR1 MNHEY, CDR2 SMNVEV (reference sequence). The CDR3 totals 16 residues. CDR3 protein: CASRDRGPGYNSPLHF. CDR3 DNA sequence: TGTGCCAGCAGGGACAGGGGGCCCGGTTATAATTCACCCCTCCACTTT.

This clonotype has a count of ten or more. The gene calls are TRBV7-2 and TRBJ1-4; D is uncertain. The ends were cut back, 1 base at V and 3 bases at J, with 18 bases in the middle. Germline CDR1 reads SGHTA; CDR2 reads FQGNSA. CDR3 size: 18 residues. The CDR3, as DNA: TGTGCCAGCAGCTTAGACCCCCTTAGCCGGGTTCCTAATGAAAAACTGTTTTTT. Translated: CASSLDPLSRVPNEKLFF. The full variable domain, with the rest looked up from reference TRBV7-2 and TRBJ1-4, is GAGVSQSPSNKVTEKGKDVELRCDPISGHTALYWYRQSLGQGLEFLIYFQGNSAPDKSGLPSDRFSAERTGGSVSTLTIQRTQQEDSAVYLCASSLDPLSRVPNEKLFFGSGTQLSVL.

The rearrangement uses TRBV4-3 and TRBJ2-3, with D perhaps matching TRBD2 (5 bases). The germline V gene encodes CDR1 LGHNA and CDR2 YSLEER. The CDR3 has 17 residues. V lost 0 bases and J 3 bases, leaving 16 bases between the germline ends. CDR3 DNA sequence: TGCGCCAGCAGCCAAGATGGTAGCCCGGGATTAACAGATACGCAGTATTTT. Translated: CASSQDGSPGLTDTQYF.

V usage is TRBV20-1 and J usage is TRBJ2-7, with no clear D. V was trimmed by 5 bases and J by 2 bases, leaving 22 bases between them. The CDR3 runs to 16 residues. Germline V gene sequence: CDR1 DFQATT, CDR2 SNEGSKA (reference sequence). This chain's CDR3 is CSARVIDARRPYEQYF. Here the CDR3 DNA reads TGCAGTGCTCGAGTTATTGACGCACGGCGCCCCTACGAGCAGTACTTC.

This clonotype was seen at least ten times. The chain recombines TRBV9 with TRBJ2-3; D gene ambiguous. V was cut by 4 bases and J by 3 bases, with 18 bases left in between. The CDR3 contains 16 residues. CDR1 and CDR2 (germline): SGDLS, YYNGEE. The CDR3 DNA sequence: TGTGCCAGCAGCTTGAGTGGCGGAATTCGGACAGATACGCAGTATTTT. Protein sequence: CASSLSGGIRTDTQYF.

The table lists this clonotype with a few counts. V is TRBV30 and J is TRBJ2-7; D gene ambiguous. V was pared by 0 bases and J by 2 bases, with 14 bases between. CDR3 length: 15 amino acids. Germline V CDR1 and CDR2: GTSNPN, SVGIG (reference sequence). In DNA, the CDR3 is TGTGCCTGGAGTGTCTCTTTGGTTGAACCCTACGAGCAGTACTTC. The encoded protein is CAWSVSLVEPYEQYF.

The chain links TRBV5-1 to TRBJ2-7; 7 bases match TRBD2. Germline V gene data show CDR1 as SGHRS and CDR2 as YFSETQ. V shed 0 bases and J 4 bases; nucleotides not matched to a gene: 7. This CDR3 is 15 amino acids long. CDR3 sequence (DNA): TGCGCCAGCAGCTTGGTTCCGGCGGGAGATTACGAGCAGTACTTC. This sequence encodes CASSLVPAGDYEQYF. The whole variable domain, remainder taken from reference TRBV5-1 and TRBJ2-7, is KAGVTQTPRYLIKTRGQQVTLSCSPISGHRSVSWYQQTPGQGLQFLFEYFSETQRNKGNFPGRFSGRQFSNSRSEMNVSTLELGDSALYLCASSLVPAGDYEQYFGPGTRLTVT.

The gene calls are TRBV6-2 or TRBV6-3 and TRBJ2-3; TRBD2 agrees at 9 bases. CDR1 and CDR2 (germline): MNHEY, SVGEGT. V dropped 7 bases and J dropped 2; count of bases not matched to a gene: 13. This CDR3 spans 17 amino acids. The CDR3 is CASTLTNSGGHTDTQYF. CDR3 nucleotide sequence: TGTGCCAGCACCCTAACCAATAGCGGGGGCCACACAGATACGCAGTATTTT.

J is TRBJ2-3 and V is TRBV12-3 or TRBV12-4; D perhaps matches TRBD1 (6 bases). This CDR3 has 11 amino acids. The V end lost 10 bases, the J end lost 10 bases, and 15 bases lay between the germline ends. The CDR3 coding sequence is TGTGCCACCCGCCTTGGGGGCTCGCAGTATTTT. Translating it yields CATRLGGSQYF.

With regard to this clonotype: A clone one base away is much larger, so this may be a read error. The CDR3 carries no conserved terminal phenylalanine or tryptophan, so it likely arises from a read error. This chain links TRBV20-1 with TRBJ2-7; 9 bases line up with TRBD2. V was pared by 0 bases and J by 3 bases, with 3 bases of the junction left unmatched. CDR1 DFQATT and CDR2 SNEGSKA come from the germline V gene (reference sequence). The CDR3 consists of 14 residues. The CDR3 loop is CSAREASGDYEQYS. In DNA, the CDR3 is TGCAGTGCTAGAGAGGCTAGCGGGGACTACGAGCAGTACTCC.

This clonotype appeared many times. V is TRBV5-1 and J is TRBJ2-5, with a weak D call TRBD2 (6 bases). The CDR3 runs to 13 residues. Trimming stripped 5 bases from V and 2 bases from J, with 10 bases between. The germline V gene has CDR1 SGHRS and CDR2 YFSETQ. DNA of the CDR3: TGCGCCAGCAGATATAGCGGTCAAGAGACCCAGTACTTC. This encodes CASRYSGQETQYF.

As regards this clonotype: Being one base from a much bigger clone, this may be a read error. J is TRBJ2-2 and V is TRBV7-6; TRBD2 is a possible D gene (6 bases). Germline V gene sequence: CDR1 SGHVS, CDR2 FNYEAQ. CDR3 size: 14 residues. Here the CDR3 DNA reads TGTGTCAGCAGTCTAGCGTATTCGACCGGGGAGCTGTTTTTT. This translates into CVSSLAYSTGELFF.

At least ten counts were recorded for this clonotype. This chain uses TRBV12-5 with TRBJ1-2; unclear D gene. V dropped 2 bases and J dropped 0 bases, with 10 bases sitting between them. The germline CDR1 and CDR2 sequences are LGHNT and FRNRAP. This CDR3 has 15 amino acids. The CDR3 loop reads CASGLLPGANYGYTF. The CDR3 region has the DNA TGTGCTAGTGGTTTGTTGCCAGGAGCTAACTATGGCTACACCTTC.

This clonotype was counted only a few times. The chain has TRBV7-9 and TRBJ2-7; D call uncertain. The CDR3 sequence is 16 residues long. The ends were cut back, 4 bases at V and 0 bases at J, with 16 bases in the middle. Germline V CDR1 and CDR2: SEHNR, FQNEAQ (reference sequence). CDR3 sequence reads: CASSSNKVQSSYEQYF. The CDR3 bases are TGTGCCAGCAGCTCAAATAAGGTACAGAGCTCCTACGAGCAGTACTTC.

There are many counts of this clonotype. The rearrangement joins TRBV6-5 to TRBJ1-1, with a tentative D call TRBD1 (5 bases). Germline V lookup: CDR1 MNHEY, CDR2 SVGAGI. The CDR3 contains 14 residues. The germline V and J ends were trimmed by 2 bases and 2 bases, with 9 bases remaining between them. CDR3 sequence (DNA): TGTGCCAGCAGTTACCGACAGTTAAACACTGAAGCTTTCTTT. It encodes CASSYRQLNTEAFF.